This entry features one T cell receptor (beta chain) sequence. This clone was seen a single time. Its cognate antigen has yet to be identified. No quality values exist for individual bases; no much larger clone is one base distant. This entry comes from a study of blood T cell repertoires in COVID-19 (dated by TCRdb to the early 2020s). Broadly, across the study: Samples from collaborators originated in the United States, Italy and Spain and spanned both the acute and convalescent phases of COVID-19. The repertoires were released in a freely available public database meant as a resource for research on the immune response to SARS-CoV-2. The samples were drawn from the first 160 participants of the ongoing ImmuneRACE study and from 1,254 subjects provided by 6 global collaborators. Where available, HLA class I and class II types were taken from metadata supplied by the sample provider and were not determined by assay-based typing. Deeply sampled blood TCRbeta repertoires from subjects exposed to, actively infected with, or recovered from COVID-19 were included in the dataset. A de-identified subject ID, COVID-19 status, age in years and sex were almost always included in the sample metadata. The material from the prospective study consisted of cDNA or gDNA derived from T cells, B-cell-depleted T cells, or PBMCs. Results the study describes overall, beyond this receptor: The quantity of clinical and demographic metadata differed by source and by participant and was supplied without curation.

The immunoSEQ Assay, a bias-controlled multiplex PCR, was used to amplify TCRbeta CDR3 regions from genomic DNA. The original methods were these. Nucleated cell counts per sample were estimated from amplification of reference gene primers within the assay. To quantify the absolute abundance of each unique TCRbeta CDR3 rearrangement, sequence reads were collapsed and filtered. For each sample, productive Simpson clonality was calculated as the square root of Simpson's diversity index over productive rearrangements. TCRdb's version of the immuneACCESS table is confined to in-frame rearrangements and falls short of the full clone set. An unresolved V gene accounts for under half of the shortfall where checked; the remainder is of unknown origin. V and J calls and clone size are copied from that table; D and trimming were computed from the DNA. A total of some 220,000 clones appear in this sample, over 75% of them only once. In total, the top ten clones hold 2.4% of the sample.

Inclusive of the bounding cysteine and phenylalanine, the CDR3 is 15 residues long. CDR3 DNA only is kept here, 45 bases in frame from base 1. V lost 0 bases and J lost 9 bases, and the count of bases not matched to a germline gene is 5. Based on the germline V gene, the CDR1 and CDR2 sequences are SGHRS and YFSETQ. One collaborating source in Seattle enrolled patients while the patients were actively infected and followed the patients over time throughout the course of disease. Each collaborating institution followed its own protocols to collect whole blood in K2EDTA tubes. For TCRbeta analysis, collaborator samples were shipped as frozen whole blood, as isolated PBMCs, or as DNA extracted from either sample type.

Recombination linked TRBV5-1 to TRBJ2-1; TRBD2 aligns with 11 central bases. Sequenced input: peripheral blood. The source of this sequence is an older woman with COVID-19, enrolled during active disease. The bases read TGCGCCAGCAGCTTGGTGACTAGCGGGACCCCTGAGCAGTTCTTC. Its coded protein is CASSLVTSGTPEQFF.